This entry lists 21 T cell receptor beta chains sequenced from one sample in a study of blood T cell repertoires in COVID-19. TCRdb keeps only in-frame clones here, not all; method: immunoSEQ multiplex PCR. In the table there are about 120,000 clones, about 89% of which are singletons. The sample consisted of peripheral blood. The source is a woman in her 70s with COVID-19, enrolled during active disease.

Only a few counts were recorded for this clone. This chain joins TRBV27 and TRBJ1-4, with 7 bases aligning to TRBD1. Trimming took 5 bases from V and 10 from J; bases not matched to a gene: 7. The CDR3 extends over 13 amino acids. Germline CDR1 reads MNHEY; CDR2 reads SMNVEV (reference sequence). In DNA form, the CDR3 reads TGTGCCAGCAGTGGGCCGGACAGGCGAAAACTGTTTTTT. Translation: CASSGPDRRKLFF. Together with reference TRBV27 and TRBJ1-4, the CDR3 gives the full variable domain: EAQVTQNPRYLITVTGKKLTVTCSQNMNHEYMSWYRQDPGLGLRQIYYSMNVEVTDKGDVPEGYKVSRKEKRNFPLILESPSPNQTSLYFCASSGPDRRKLFFGSGTQLSVL.

The V and J genes are TRBV5-6 and TRBJ2-5; no firm D call. Germline assignment: CDR1 SGHDT and CDR2 YYEEEE. Trimming left V 1 base short and J 0 bases short, with 10 bases between. The CDR3 is 15 amino acids. CDR3: CASSLIGDNQETQYF. CDR3 DNA sequence: TGTGCCAGCAGCTTGATCGGTGACAACCAAGAGACCCAGTACTTC.

This chain joins TRBV5-6 and TRBJ1-4; D is unresolved. The CDR3 sequence is 15 residues long. Trimming took off 4 bases at V and 3 bases at J, with 13 bases between the two ends. CDR1 and CDR2 (germline): SGHDT, YYEEEE. The CDR3, as DNA: TGTGCCAGCAGCACTGCTGGGAGGGCTAATGAAAAACTGTTTTTT. Translation: CASSTAGRANEKLFF.

The chain uses TRBV27 and TRBJ1-5; 7 bases are a match to TRBD1. Germline CDR1 reads MNHEY; CDR2 reads SMNVEV (reference sequence). Trimming at V came to 4 bases and at J to 4 bases, leaving 7 bases not matched to a gene. The CDR3 totals 15 residues. CDR3 DNA sequence: TGTGCCAGCAGTTATGGGGACAGAGCAAATCAGCCCCAGCATTTT. Translated: CASSYGDRANQPQHF.

The chain employs TRBV3-1 (or the pseudogene TRBV3-2) and TRBJ1-2; tentative D call: TRBD1 (5 bases). V lost 0 bases, J lost 9 bases, and 11 bases lay in between. From germline, CDR1 is LGHDT and CDR2 YNNKEL (reference sequence). The CDR3 loop spans 13 amino acids. CDR3 loop: CASSQDPGWSYTF. As DNA, the CDR3 is TGTGCCAGCAGCCAAGATCCAGGGTGGAGCTACACCTTC.

In its sample, this clone was seen a few times. The V call is TRBV2, the J call TRBJ1-5; a weak D match, TRBD1 (6 bases). Trimming removed 8 bases at V and 5 bases at J, with 13 bases between. The CDR3 has 13 residues. The germline gives CDR1 SNHLY, CDR2 FYNNEI. The CDR3 DNA reads as TGTGCCAGCGGGCAGGGGATTCATCAGCCCCAGCATTTT. Amino acid sequence: CASGQGIHQPQHF.

The chain recombines TRBV5-6 with TRBJ1-5; a weak D match, TRBD1 (5 bases). Germline CDR1 is SGHDT and CDR2 is YYEEEE. V was pared by 0 bases and J by 2 bases, with 9 bases between. The CDR3 is 15 amino acids. In DNA form, the CDR3 reads TGTGCCAGCAGCTTGGAGGTGACAGGCAATCAGCCCCAGCATTTT. It is translated as CASSLEVTGNQPQHF.

This chain connects TRBV30 to TRBJ1-2, with TRBD1 identical over 7 bases. This CDR3 has 16 amino acids. From germline, CDR1 is GTSNPN and CDR2 SVGIG (reference sequence). V dropped 0 bases and J dropped 2; count of bases not matched to a gene: 9. The CDR3 loop reads CAWSVSAGGGNYGYTF. CDR3 bases: TGTGCCTGGAGTGTATCGGCAGGGGGTGGCAACTATGGCTACACCTTC.

This chain connects TRBV5-1 to TRBJ1-3, with a weak D call TRBD1 (5 bases). This CDR3 has 15 amino acids. CDR1 is SGHRS and CDR2 is YFSETQ in the germline V gene. V was cut by 1 base and J by 8 bases, with 16 bases left in between. The CDR3 DNA follows: TGCGCCAGCAGCTTGTCACCAGGGTTTGAGGACACCATATATTTT. The encoded protein is CASSLSPGFEDTIYF.

The gene calls are TRBV10-1 and TRBJ2-2; 14 bases are a match to TRBD2. The V gene end was trimmed by 3 bases and the J gene end by 6 bases; junction bases not matched to a gene: 18. This CDR3 comprises 21 residues. CDR1 WNHNN and CDR2 SYGVQD come from the germline V gene (reference sequence). The CDR3 spells CASSDHLRTSGGNVVSGELFF. The CDR3 DNA sequence: TGCGCCAGCAGTGACCACCTTAGGACTAGCGGGGGGAACGTGGTGTCCGGGGAGCTGTTTTTT.

The genes are TRBV3-1 (or the pseudogene TRBV3-2) and TRBJ1-5, with D maybe TRBD1 (6 bases). The CDR3 has 16 residues. V was shortened by 0 bases and J by 5 bases, with 14 bases between the two germline ends. Germline CDR1 and CDR2: LGHDT and YNNKEL (reference sequence). DNA for the CDR3: TGTGCCAGCAGCCAAGATCTGACCAAGGGGGATCAGCCCCAGCATTTT. Translating it yields CASSQDLTKGDQPQHF.

This chain connects TRBV7-9 to TRBJ2-1, with 9 bases aligning to TRBD2. Looked up from germline, CDR1 is SEHNR and CDR2 is FQNEAQ (reference sequence). V lost 1 base, J lost 4 bases, and 2 bases stayed unmatched. CDR3 length equals 15 residues. CDR3 in amino acids: CASSLGTSVYNEQFF. The DNA for the CDR3 is TGTGCCAGCAGCTTAGGGACTAGCGTTTACAATGAGCAGTTCTTC.

This clone was picked up a small number of times. This chain connects TRBV12-3 or TRBV12-4 to TRBJ1-1; D unresolved. Trimming took 2 bases from V and 6 from J, leaving 7 bases between them. The CDR3 extends over 12 amino acids. The CDR3 DNA reads TGTGCCAGCAGTTTACTGGGAGCTGAAGCTTTCTTT. This encodes CASSLLGAEAFF.

The chain employs TRBV5-1 and TRBJ1-6; 11 bases map to TRBD1. Trimming took 4 bases from V and 7 from J; bases not matched to a gene: 10. The germline CDR1 and CDR2 sequences are SGHRS and YFSETQ. This CDR3 has 17 amino acids. Written as DNA, the CDR3 is TGCGCCAGCAGCCTTCGGACAGGGGGCAGGGAGAATTCACCCCTCCACTTT. As protein: CASSLRTGGRENSPLHF.

V and J are TRBV5-1 and TRBJ2-3; possibly TRBD1 for D (5 bases). Germline values: CDR1 SGHRS, CDR2 YFSETQ. Trimming pared 4 bases from V and 6 bases from J, leaving 15 bases between. This CDR3 spans 14 amino acids. The chain's CDR3 is CASSQDTSRDTQYF. As DNA, the CDR3 is TGCGCCAGCAGCCAGGACACCTCGAGGGATACGCAGTATTTT. Together with reference TRBV5-1 and TRBJ2-3, the CDR3 gives the full variable domain: KAGVTQTPRYLIKTRGQQVTLSCSPISGHRSVSWYQQTPGQGLQFLFEYFSETQRNKGNFPGRFSGRQFSNSRSEMNVSTLELGDSALYLCASSQDTSRDTQYFGPGTRLTVL.

V is TRBV7-2 and J is TRBJ1-6; 8 nucleotides agree with TRBD1. The CDR3 contains 15 residues. CDR1 is SGHTA and CDR2 is FQGNSA in the germline V gene. Trimming took 5 bases from V and 8 from J; bases not matched to a gene: 8. The CDR3 sequence is CASSHRTGWDSPLHF. DNA for the CDR3: TGTGCCAGCAGCCATCGGACAGGGTGGGATTCACCCCTCCACTTT.

The chain joins TRBV18 to TRBJ1-2, with 7 nucleotides matching TRBD1. CDR1 is KGHSH, CDR2 LQKENI, per germline. The CDR3 has 15 amino acids. V lost 3 bases and J lost 8; bases outside the gene matches: 12. The CDR3 here is CASSPGTEGVGGYTF. The DNA for the CDR3 is TGTGCCAGCTCACCCGGGACAGAAGGGGTAGGCGGCTACACCTTC.

This chain uses TRBV9 with TRBJ1-4, with TRBD1 as a possible D gene (6 bases). The CDR3 totals 15 residues. V was shortened by 4 bases and J by 4 bases, with 14 bases between the two germline ends. CDR1 and CDR2 from the germline V gene are SGDLS and YYNGEE. The CDR3 DNA follows: TGTGCCAGCAGCCCCCGGGGGGGCGATAATGAAAAACTGTTTTTT. Its protein is CASSPRGGDNEKLFF.

V gene TRBV20-1 combines with J gene TRBJ2-7; 12 bases agree with TRBD2. V trimming: 3 bases; J trimming: 5 bases; junction bases outside the gene matches: 8. The length of the CDR3 is 15 residues. Germline V gene data show CDR1 as DFQATT and CDR2 as SNEGSKA (reference sequence). CDR3 DNA sequence: TGCAGTGCTAGTCCGAGGCTAGCGGGGGGGAACGAGCAGTACTTC. Protein product: CSASPRLAGGNEQYF.

The genes are TRBV19 and TRBJ1-1, with TRBD1 as a possible D gene (6 bases). CDR3 length: 12 amino acids. CDR1 is LNHDA, CDR2 SQIVND, per germline (reference sequence). The germline V and J ends were trimmed by 4 bases and 8 bases, with 11 bases remaining between them. The CDR3 DNA reads TGTGCCAGTAGTAGGCGGGGGGCGGAAGCTTTCTTT. Protein product: CASSRRGAEAFF.

The CDR3 region has the DNA TGTGCCAGCAGTCCGCGGACAGGGGTTAGTGAAAAACTGTTTTTT. It yields the protein CASSPRTGVSEKLFF. This chain connects TRBV28 to TRBJ1-4, with 9 bases lining up with TRBD1. The CDR3 consists of 15 residues. J was trimmed by 7 bases and V by 5 bases; bases with no gene match: 8. CDR1 and CDR2 from the germline V gene are MDHEN and SYDVKM. Full variable domain (remainder filled in from reference TRBV28 and TRBJ1-4): DVKVTQSSRYLVKRTGEKVFLECVQDMDHENMFWYRQDPGLGLRLIYFSYDVKMKEKGDIPEGYSVSREKKERFSLILESASTNQTSMYLCASSPRTGVSEKLFFGSGTQLSVL.